This T cell receptor beta chain was observed in a study of T cell changes during pregnancy in multiple sclerosis. CDR3 length: 12 residues. From germline, CDR1 is MGHDK and CDR2 SYGVNS. Deletions cut 4 bases from V and 7 bases from J, with 8 bases between. The method was immunoSEQ multiplex PCR; TCRdb's version includes in-frame clones alone and lacks a portion of them. This table holds around 24,000 clones, approximately 90% found once. The sequencing here drew on CD8+ T cells from peripheral blood mononuclear cells, taken in the first trimester of pregnancy. The chain has TRBV25-1 and TRBJ2-1; D possibly corresponds to TRBD2 (6 bases). This TCR derives from a female donor in good health, enrolled as a control in a pregnancy study. Written as DNA, the CDR3 is TGTGCCAGCAGTGTGGCGGGGAATGAGCAGTTCTTC. Translated: CASSVAGNEQFF.